One and the same sample provided the 18 T cell receptor beta chains below, sequenced in a study of blood T cell repertoires in COVID-19. Here immunoSEQ multiplex PCR was the method, and the copy in TCRdb shows in-frame clones only, minus some. This sample has approximately 75,000 clones, with around 80% found just once. Input material: peripheral blood. These receptors all come from a human donor in a cohort sampled during active COVID-19.

The chain couples TRBV3-1 (or the pseudogene TRBV3-2) to TRBJ2-1, with TRBD2 as a possible D gene (7 bases). V lost 4 bases and J 7 bases, leaving 17 bases between the germline ends. Germline V gives CDR1 LGHDT, CDR2 YNNKEL (reference sequence). This CDR3 spans 15 amino acids. The DNA for the CDR3 is TGTGCCAGCAGCCTGACGGGGGCAGCGGGGAATGAGCAGTTCTTC. This translates into CASSLTGAAGNEQFF.

This chain connects TRBV6-5 to TRBJ1-1; no clear D gene. This CDR3 has 14 amino acids. Germline CDR1 reads MNHEY; CDR2 reads SVGAGI. Between the trimmed V and J ends, which lost 6 bases and 1 base, there was a span of 12 bases. CDR3 nucleotides: TGTGCCAGCAGGCGCGGTGAGGCGAACACTGAAGCTTTCTTT. This encodes CASRRGEANTEAFF.

This clone was seen a few times. The chain recombines TRBV6-6 with TRBJ1-5; D is possibly TRBD1 (5 bases). Germline V CDR1 and CDR2: MNHNY, SVGAGI (reference sequence). This CDR3 region has 13 residues. Trimming pared 6 bases from V and 7 bases from J, leaving 13 bases between. This chain's CDR3 is CASSLGGVQPQHF. In nucleotides, the CDR3 is TGTGCCAGCAGCCTCGGGGGGGTACAGCCCCAGCATTTT.

The rearrangement joins TRBV19 to TRBJ1-3, with 9 bases aligning to TRBD1. Germline V gives CDR1 LNHDA, CDR2 SQIVND (reference sequence). The length of the CDR3 is 16 residues. V lost 7 bases to trimming and J lost 5 bases; unmatched junction nucleotides: 12. The CDR3 spells CASTNQPGTGRNTIYF. CDR3 in DNA: TGTGCCAGTACCAACCAACCCGGGACAGGGAGAAACACCATATATTTT.

The J gene is TRBJ1-6, the V gene TRBV6-1; 7 bases match TRBD1. Germline values: CDR1 MNHNS, CDR2 SASEGT. This CDR3 is 14 amino acids long. V was clipped by 2 bases and J by 10 bases; unmatched bases: 5. CDR3 loop: CASSELDRASPLHF. CDR3 in DNA: TGTGCCAGCAGTGAACTTGACAGGGCATCACCCCTCCACTTT.

The V and J genes are TRBV6-1 and TRBJ1-2, with TRBD1 matching over 8 bases. This CDR3 spans 19 amino acids. Germline V gene data show CDR1 as MNHNS and CDR2 as SASEGT. After removal of 3 bases from V and 2 bases from J, the junction contained 17 bases not matched to a gene. The CDR3 DNA reads TGTGCCAGCAGTGAGAAAATACCCCAAACAGGGGGAATCAACTATGGCTACACCTTC. This translates into CASSEKIPQTGGINYGYTF.

This chain uses TRBV27 with TRBJ2-7, with 9 bases aligning to TRBD1. Losses at the gene ends were 2 bases for V and 2 bases for J; bases not matched to a gene: 4. The CDR3 is 15 residues long. Per germline, CDR1 MNHEY and CDR2 SMNVEV (reference sequence). The CDR3 loop reads CASSLTGTGTYEQYF. DNA for the CDR3: TGTGCCAGCAGTTTAACCGGGACAGGGACCTACGAGCAGTACTTC.

This chain connects TRBV6-1 to TRBJ2-7; 7 bases map to TRBD1. The CDR3 contains 18 residues. The germline gives CDR1 MNHNS, CDR2 SASEGT. Germline trimming cut 2 bases from V and 2 bases from J; bases unmatched to any gene: 15. CDR3 in amino acids: CASSETSGLGQVPYEQYF. DNA of the CDR3: TGTGCCAGCAGTGAAACCTCGGGATTAGGACAGGTACCCTACGAGCAGTACTTC.

J is TRBJ1-2 and V is TRBV9; TRBD1 might be the D (5 bases). Germline assignment: CDR1 SGDLS and CDR2 YYNGEE. The V and J ends lost 0 bases and 3 bases respectively, with 9 bases between them. There are 14 residues in the CDR3. Here the CDR3 DNA reads TGTGCCAGCAGCGTAGGTCCGGGGGACTATGGCTACACCTTC. Amino acids: CASSVGPGDYGYTF.

The chain joins TRBV2 to TRBJ2-7; D is ambiguous. V lost 3 bases to trimming and J lost 5 bases, with 8 bases between them. The CDR3 sequence is 12 residues long. The germline CDR1 and CDR2 sequences are SNHLY and FYNNEI. CDR3 amino acids: CASSEQYHEQYF. Written as DNA, the CDR3 is TGTGCCAGCAGTGAGCAGTACCACGAGCAGTACTTC.

This clone was seen a handful of times. The genes are TRBV5-4 and TRBJ2-6; possibly TRBD1 for D (5 bases). This CDR3 has 15 amino acids. Germline CDR1 and CDR2: SGHNT and YYREEE (reference sequence). V lost 4 bases and J 4 bases, leaving 12 bases between the germline ends. The CDR3 DNA reads TGTGCCAGCAGCCTCCAGGGCACAGGGGCCAACGTCCTGACTTTC. It specifies CASSLQGTGANVLTF.

This clone was counted a single time. The chain uses TRBV6-2 or TRBV6-3 and TRBJ2-3, with D perhaps TRBD2 (5 bases). Looked up from germline, CDR1 is MNHEY and CDR2 is SVGEGT. The V end was cut by 6 bases, the J end by 13 bases, with 17 bases between. This CDR3 region has 12 residues. The CDR3 sequence: CASSSQDWYKYF. The CDR3 coding sequence is TGTGCCAGCAGCTCCCAGGACTGGTATAAGTATTTT.

The chain joins TRBV7-9 to TRBJ1-1; D is possibly TRBD1 (5 bases). Trimming stripped 3 bases from V and 2 bases from J, with 10 bases between. CDR3 length: 14 amino acids. The germline gives CDR1 SEHNR, CDR2 FQNEAQ (reference sequence). The CDR3 sequence is CASSLTDSNTEAFF. CDR3 DNA: TGTGCCAGCAGCTTGACAGACAGTAACACTGAAGCTTTCTTT.

The rearrangement links TRBV7-6 to TRBJ2-2; 12 nucleotides line up with TRBD2. Trimming at V came to 5 bases and at J to 4 bases, leaving 5 bases not matched to a gene. This CDR3 contains 16 residues. Per germline, CDR1 SGHVS and CDR2 FNYEAQ. DNA of the CDR3: TGTGCCAGCAGCAAATCTAGCGGGGGGGGCACCGGGGAGCTGTTTTTT. It translates to CASSKSSGGGTGELFF.

V is TRBV2 and J is TRBJ1-3; D is possibly TRBD1 (5 bases). Trimming removed 3 bases at V and 4 bases at J, with 10 bases between. CDR3 size: 14 residues. Germline V gene lookup returns CDR1 SNHLY and CDR2 FYNNEI. CDR3 nucleotide sequence: TGTGCCAGCAGTGACCAGGGATCAGGAAACACCATATATTTT. It codes for CASSDQGSGNTIYF.

DNA of the CDR3: TGTGCCAGCGGCCGACAGGGATTCGAGACCCAGTACTTC. It encodes CASGRQGFETQYF. The chain uses TRBV9 and TRBJ2-5, with TRBD1 matching over 7 bases. V was pared by 7 bases and J by 5 bases, with 8 bases of the junction left unmatched. This CDR3 region has 13 residues. Germline CDR1 is SGDLS and CDR2 is YYNGEE.

This CDR3 reads CASSFAYNSPLHF. In nucleotides, the CDR3 is TGTGCCAGCAGCTTCGCCTATAATTCACCCCTCCACTTT. The rearrangement joins TRBV7-9 to TRBJ1-6; D unclear. Germline V gene sequence: CDR1 SEHNR, CDR2 FQNEAQ (reference sequence). The germline V and J ends were trimmed by 3 bases and 2 bases, with 2 bases remaining between them. The CDR3 has 13 amino acids.

The chain combines TRBV7-9 with TRBJ2-7, with 8 positions matching TRBD1. CDR3 length equals 14 residues. Germline V lookup: CDR1 SEHNR, CDR2 FQNEAQ (reference sequence). After removal of 7 bases from V and 2 bases from J, the junction contained 7 bases not matched to a gene. Here the CDR3 reads CASTPGQGAYEQYF. As DNA, the CDR3 is TGTGCCAGCACCCCAGGACAGGGCGCCTACGAGCAGTACTTC.